The 3 T cell receptor beta chains given below trace back to one sample, sequenced in a study of blood T cell repertoires in COVID-19. Using immunoSEQ multiplex PCR, the repertoire was profiled, and TCRdb retains in-frame clones only, with some absent. The data show about 300,000 clones, with 80% to 95% seen just once and 6% to 7% held by the top ten. Material: peripheral blood. These receptors originate from a woman aged 25 to 39 with COVID-19, enrolled during active disease.

This rearrangement joins TRBV4-1 to TRBJ2-2; TRBD2 might be the D (6 bases). Trimming cost V 4 bases and J 3 bases, with 15 bases left between them. Germline loops: CDR1 MGHRA, CDR2 YSYEKL. The CDR3 spans 16 residues. Here the CDR3 reads CASSRLLWGDTGELFF. Here the CDR3 DNA reads TGCGCCAGCAGCCGCCTTCTTTGGGGGGACACCGGGGAGCTGTTTTTT.

The rearrangement joins TRBV28 to TRBJ2-7; D possibly corresponds to TRBD2 (5 bases). This CDR3 is built from 14 residues. Trimming shortened V by 6 bases and J by 4 bases, and 16 bases separated the two germline ends. Germline V gene sequence: CDR1 MDHEN, CDR2 SYDVKM. The CDR3 reads CASSLTRPLYEQYF. The DNA of the CDR3 is TGTGCCAGCAGCCTAACTAGGCCTCTTTACGAGCAGTACTTC.

The chain joins TRBV24-1 to TRBJ2-1; no clear D. Germline-derived CDR1 and CDR2 are KGHDR and SFDVKD. The ends were cut back, 4 bases at V and 13 bases at J, with 13 bases in the middle. This CDR3 has 12 amino acids. The CDR3 DNA reads as TGTGCCACCAGTGACTTTCTCGGTTTTCAGTTCTTC. Amino acids: CATSDFLGFQFF.